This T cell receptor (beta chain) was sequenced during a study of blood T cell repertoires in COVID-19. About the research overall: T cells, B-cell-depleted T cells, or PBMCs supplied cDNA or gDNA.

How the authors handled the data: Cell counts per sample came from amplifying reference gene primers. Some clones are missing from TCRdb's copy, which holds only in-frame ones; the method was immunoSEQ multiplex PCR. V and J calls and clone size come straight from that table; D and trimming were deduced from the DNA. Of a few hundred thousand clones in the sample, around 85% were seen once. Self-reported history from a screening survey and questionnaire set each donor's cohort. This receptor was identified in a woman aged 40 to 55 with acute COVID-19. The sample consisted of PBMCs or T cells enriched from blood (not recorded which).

CDR3 bases: TGCGCCCCTGGGCCCTTCTCAGGATCCTACGAGCAGTACTTC. Translating gives CAPGPFSGSYEQYF. The rearrangement uses TRBV23-1 and TRBJ2-7, with D unresolved. TRBV23-1 is given ORF status, its function remaining uncertain. Trimming stripped 11 bases from V and 1 base from J, with 18 bases between. The CDR3 length is 14 residues.